A single sample gave rise to the 15 T cell receptor beta chains below, sequenced in a study of blood T cell repertoires in COVID-19. TCRdb's copy holds only in-frame clones and misses some; the assay was immunoSEQ multiplex PCR. Counted here are around 300,000 clones, 80% to 90% occurring once; the ten biggest clones make up roughly 6.3%. Sequencing was performed on peripheral blood. Receptors originate from a woman aged 50 to 65 with COVID-19, enrolled during active disease.

The V gene is TRBV27, the J gene TRBJ1-5; D is possibly TRBD1 (6 bases). Germline CDR1 and CDR2: MNHEY and SMNVEV (reference sequence). The CDR3 runs 16 residues. The V gene lost 4 bases and the J gene lost 3 bases, with 16 bases spanning the gap. DNA of the CDR3: TGTGCCAGCAGTTCCCAGGGGTGGCGAAACAATCAGCCCCAGCATTTT. Translation gives CASSSQGWRNNQPQHF.

The rearrangement uses TRBV9 and TRBJ2-1; the D is unclear. V was trimmed by 1 base and J by 0 bases, leaving 11 bases between them. The length of the CDR3 is 16 residues. CDR1 and CDR2 from the germline V gene are SGDLS and YYNGEE. The CDR3 spells CASSVKGGSSYNEQFF. The DNA of the CDR3 is TGTGCCAGCAGCGTAAAAGGCGGCTCCTCCTACAATGAGCAGTTCTTC.

CDR3 DNA sequence: TGTGCCAGCAGCCATGGGACTAGCGGGGGTCTGTTAGAGACCCAGTACTTC. Translation gives CASSHGTSGGLLETQYF. The chain links TRBV3-1 (or the pseudogene TRBV3-2) to TRBJ2-5, with TRBD2 matching over 14 bases. Germline trimming cut 3 bases from V and 4 bases from J; bases unmatched to any gene: 7. Per germline, CDR1 LGHDT and CDR2 YNNKEL (reference sequence). This CDR3 contains 17 residues.

This chain links TRBV7-9 with TRBJ2-7; TRBD1 matches at 8 bases. Germline assignment: CDR1 SEHNR and CDR2 FQNEAQ (reference sequence). With 2 bases clipped from V and 4 bases from J, the junction kept 7 bases outside the gene matches. This CDR3 comprises 15 residues. The CDR3 loop reads CASSLSGTGGYEQYF. The CDR3 DNA follows: TGTGCCAGCAGCTTATCGGGGACAGGCGGGTACGAGCAGTACTTC.

The genes are TRBV29-1 and TRBJ2-7, with 10 bases fitting TRBD2. The CDR3 length is 15 residues. V was clipped by 7 bases and J by 1 base; unmatched bases: 10. Per germline, CDR1 SQVTM and CDR2 ANQGSEA. The CDR3 spells CSAYIGLAASYEQYF. In DNA form, the CDR3 reads TGCAGCGCCTATATAGGACTAGCGGCATCCTACGAGCAGTACTTC.

This clone has only a few counts. This sequence joins TRBV7-6 and TRBJ1-6, with D hard to call. V gave up 0 bases and J gave up 10 bases, with 13 bases separating them. The CDR3 runs to 15 residues. Per the germline V gene, CDR1 is SGHVS and CDR2 is FNYEAQ. Written as DNA, the CDR3 is TGTGCCAGCAGCTTAGCGTCCGGGGTCCGGTCACCCCTCCACTTT. Translation gives CASSLASGVRSPLHF. The full variable domain, completed using reference TRBV7-6 and TRBJ1-6, is GAGVSQSPRYKVTKRGQDVALRCDPISGHVSLYWYRQALGQGPEFLTYFNYEAQQDKSGLPNDRFSAERPEGSISTLTIQRTEQRDSAMYRCASSLASGVRSPLHFGNGTRLTVT.

The rearrangement uses TRBV7-6 and TRBJ2-7, with 7 nucleotides matching TRBD1. The CDR3 is made up of 16 amino acids. Germline CDR1 and CDR2: SGHVS and FNYEAQ. Trimming took 5 bases from V and 5 from J; bases not matched to a gene: 15. The CDR3 DNA follows: TGTGCCAGCAGCCCTTTGCCCGGGACAGCTTTGCACGAGCAGTACTTC. It specifies CASSPLPGTALHEQYF.

This clone occurred once. This rearrangement joins TRBV19 to TRBJ1-5; D not resolved. Germline values: CDR1 LNHDA, CDR2 SQIVND (reference sequence). CDR3 size: 14 residues. V was pared by 4 bases and J by 0 bases, with 7 bases between. The CDR3 coding sequence is TGTGCCAGTAGTACCCCCATTAGCAATCAGCCCCAGCATTTT. It encodes CASSTPISNQPQHF.

Here the CDR3 reads CASSYAGGSNQPQHF. The CDR3 DNA is TGTGCCAGCAGTTACGCAGGGGGCAGCAATCAGCCCCAGCATTTT. The chain is built from TRBV6-5 and TRBJ1-5; TRBD1 agrees at 8 bases. V shed 2 bases and J 1 base; nucleotides not matched to a gene: 1. Germline assignment: CDR1 MNHEY and CDR2 SVGAGI. The CDR3 has 15 amino acids.

The V and J genes are TRBV6-5 and TRBJ2-5; unclear D gene. This CDR3 is 15 amino acids long. CDR1 MNHEY and CDR2 SVGAGI come from the germline V gene. V dropped 6 bases and J dropped 5 bases, with 19 bases sitting between them. The DNA for the CDR3 is TGTGCCAGCAGCAATATTGCGGTACTCCCCGAGACCCAGTACTTC. Protein: CASSNIAVLPETQYF.

The rearrangement joins TRBV2 to TRBJ1-2; 8 positions match TRBD1. The germline V gene has CDR1 SNHLY and CDR2 FYNNEI. V lost 7 bases to trimming and J lost 2 bases; unmatched junction nucleotides: 6. This CDR3 spans 14 amino acids. For the CDR3, the DNA is TGTGCCAGCACCTTGACAGGGGTAAACTATGGCTACACCTTC. It specifies CASTLTGVNYGYTF.

This clone was counted once. The J gene is TRBJ2-7, the V gene TRBV18; 11 positions match TRBD2. Trimming took 6 bases from V and 2 from J; bases not matched to a gene: 6. CDR3 length equals 15 residues. The germline gives CDR1 KGHSH, CDR2 LQKENI. The CDR3 protein is CASSASSGGTYEQYF. The CDR3 DNA is TGTGCCAGCTCCGCTTCTAGCGGGGGGACCTACGAGCAGTACTTC.

This clone was found once. The chain carries TRBV5-4 and TRBJ1-2, with D possibly being TRBD1 (5 bases). The germline gives CDR1 SGHNT, CDR2 YYREEE (reference sequence). Trimming removed 0 bases at V and 3 bases at J, with 15 bases between. The CDR3 sequence is 16 residues long. CDR3 region: CASSLASRQGDYGYTF. CDR3 sequence (DNA): TGTGCCAGCAGCTTGGCTAGTCGCCAGGGTGACTATGGCTACACCTTC. The whole variable domain, remainder taken from reference TRBV5-4 and TRBJ1-2, is ETGVTQSPTHLIKTRGQQVTLRCSSQSGHNTVSWYQQALGQGPQFIFQYYREEENGRGNFPPRFSGLQFPNYSSELNVNALELDDSALYLCASSLASRQGDYGYTFGSGTRLTVV.

The CDR3 DNA is TGTGCCAGTACGGGACAACACTCTGGAAACACCATATATTTT. As protein: CASTGQHSGNTIYF. The chain uses TRBV19 and TRBJ1-3; D perhaps matches TRBD1 (6 bases). V was trimmed by 7 bases and J by 0 bases, leaving 10 bases between them. The length of the CDR3 is 14 residues. Germline-derived CDR1 and CDR2 are LNHDA and SQIVND (reference sequence). Looking up the rest from reference TRBV19 and TRBJ1-3 gives the full variable domain: DGGITQSPKYLFRKEGQNVTLSCEQNLNHDAMYWYRQDPGQGLRLIYYSQIVNDFQKGDIAEGYSVSREKKESFPLTVTSAQKNPTAFYLCASTGQHSGNTIYFGEGSWLTVV.

The chain links TRBV19 to TRBJ2-1; perhaps TRBD1 as D (5 bases). Germline V gene data show CDR1 as LNHDA and CDR2 as SQIVND (reference sequence). CDR3 size: 13 residues. The ends were cut back, 4 bases at V and 3 bases at J, with 7 bases in the middle. CDR3 sequence reads: CASSKDNYNEQFF. CDR3 in DNA: TGTGCCAGTAGTAAGGACAACTACAATGAGCAGTTCTTC.